This TCR beta chain came from a study of blood T cell repertoires in COVID-19. About the research overall: Researchers got acute and convalescent COVID-19 samples from the United States, Italy and Spain. PBMCs, B-cell-depleted T cells, or T cells were the source of the cDNA or gDNA that made up the material.

Per the original data handling: Amplified reference gene primers provided the basis for estimating nucleated cell counts. The data were produced by immunoSEQ multiplex PCR, yet TCRdb's version contains in-frame clones alone and is incomplete. D and trimming were read from the DNA, whereas the V and J calls and clone size are those reported in that table. Of about 55,000 clones in the sample, around 83% were seen once. The sample taken for sequencing was peripheral blood. The source is a human donor in a cohort sampled during active or convalescent COVID-19.

The CDR3 region is CASSARRGGAETQYF. CDR3 in DNA: TGTGCCAGCAGCGCCCGGCGGGGGGGCGCGGAGACCCAGTACTTC. The chain combines TRBV5-8 with TRBJ2-5; the match to TRBD2 covers 9 bases. CDR1 and CDR2 from the germline V gene are SGHTS and YDEGEE. This CDR3 has 15 amino acids. J lost 5 bases, V lost 4 bases, and 9 bases had no gene match.